Below are 20 T cell receptor beta chains sequenced from a single sample in a study of blood T cell repertoires in COVID-19. Some clones are missing from TCRdb's copy, which holds only in-frame ones; the method was immunoSEQ multiplex PCR. The top ten clones hold roughly 8% of a sample with about 210,000 clones, about four fifths of them seen once. Sequenced: peripheral blood. Receptors were obtained from a woman between 50 and 59 years old with active or convalescent COVID-19.

The genes are TRBV11-2 and TRBJ1-1; D not certain. V gave up 3 bases and J gave up 4 bases, with 3 bases separating them. Germline CDR1 SGHAT, CDR2 FQNNGV. This CDR3 is built from 11 residues. CDR3 region: CASSFSTEAFF. CDR3 in DNA: TGTGCCAGCAGCTTTAGCACTGAAGCTTTCTTT.

The chain carries TRBV18 and TRBJ1-3; no firm D call. The CDR3 length is 12 residues. The germline V gene encodes CDR1 KGHSH and CDR2 LQKENI. Deletions cut 3 bases from V and 4 bases from J, with 4 bases between. In DNA form, the CDR3 reads TGTGCCAGCTCACCGGCCGGAAACACCATATATTTT. This codes for CASSPAGNTIYF.

There are many counts of this clone. The sample carries other DNA sequences with the same CDR3. The V call is TRBV6-5, the J call TRBJ1-5; D not certain. Germline CDR1 is MNHEY and CDR2 is SVGAGI. V lost 6 bases, J lost 0 bases, and 6 bases lay in between. There are 13 residues in the CDR3. CDR3 bases: TGTGCCAGCAGACAAAGTAGCAATCAGCCCCAGCATTTT. It translates to CASRQSSNQPQHF.

The chain links TRBV4-1 to TRBJ2-5, with D tentatively TRBD2 (7 bases). The V end lost 3 bases, the J end lost 1 base, and 15 bases lay between the germline ends. The length of the CDR3 is 16 residues. CDR1 is MGHRA, CDR2 YSYEKL, per germline. DNA of the CDR3: TGCGCCAGCAGCCACAACCTCGGGGGGCTCCAAGAGACCCAGTACTTC. Protein sequence: CASSHNLGGLQETQYF.

The V gene is TRBV6-5, the J gene TRBJ1-2; D possibly corresponds to TRBD1 (5 bases). Germline lookup yields CDR1 MNHEY and CDR2 SVGAGI. CDR3 size: 14 residues. Trimming removed 0 bases at V and 8 bases at J, with 13 bases between. The CDR3 spells CASSYSPGGGGYTF. The CDR3 nucleotides read TGTGCCAGCAGTTACTCCCCAGGCGGGGGGGGCTACACCTTC.

This chain links TRBV27 with TRBJ1-1; maybe TRBD1 (5 bases). Germline CDR1 is MNHEY and CDR2 is SMNVEV (reference sequence). CDR3 length equals 17 residues. Trimming removed 0 bases from V and 2 bases from J, with 16 bases in between. This chain's CDR3 is CASSLSAVGGLNTEAFF. For the CDR3, the DNA is TGTGCCAGCAGTTTATCCGCTGTGGGGGGATTAAACACTGAAGCTTTCTTT.

The V and J genes are TRBV10-3 and TRBJ2-7; D might be TRBD2 (5 bases). The V gene's germline CDR1 is ENHRY and CDR2 SYGVKD. Trimming removed 0 bases at V and 6 bases at J, with 6 bases between. The CDR3 totals 12 residues. The CDR3 coding sequence is TGTGCCATCAGTGAGTCCCGGGGCGAGCAGTACGTC. Its protein product is CAISESRGEQYV.

The V and J genes are TRBV5-6 and TRBJ1-2; D not certain. CDR1 is SGHDT and CDR2 is YYEEEE in the germline V gene. The CDR3 consists of 16 residues. Trimming took off 3 bases at V and 2 bases at J, with 17 bases between the two ends. CDR3 residues: CASSSEAVSLNYGYTF. In DNA form, the CDR3 reads TGTGCCAGCAGCTCCGAGGCCGTCTCTCTGAACTATGGCTACACCTTC.

This chain connects TRBV6-5 to TRBJ1-2; TRBD1 might be the D (6 bases). Germline V gene lookup returns CDR1 MNHEY and CDR2 SVGAGI. The V and J ends lost 5 bases and 3 bases respectively, with 10 bases between them. The CDR3 is made up of 13 amino acids. The CDR3 DNA sequence: TGTGCCAGCAGTCGGACAGTGTACTATGGCTACACCTTC. Amino acid sequence: CASSRTVYYGYTF.

The CDR3 DNA reads TGTGCCACCCAGACTAGCAGACTATACAATGAGCAGTTCTTC. Its protein is CATQTSRLYNEQFF. V usage is TRBV24-1 and J usage is TRBJ2-1; TRBD2 matches 7 bases. Looked up from germline, CDR1 is KGHDR and CDR2 is SFDVKD. V dropped 9 bases and J dropped 4; count of bases not matched to a gene: 8. CDR3 length: 14 amino acids.

The gene calls are TRBV29-1 and TRBJ1-1, with TRBD1 matching 10 bases. Germline CDR1 reads SQVTM; CDR2 reads ANQGSEA. CDR3 length: 12 amino acids. After removal of 7 bases from V and 8 bases from J, the junction contained 7 bases not matched to a gene. The CDR3 reads CSGRTGGTEAFF. In DNA, the CDR3 is TGCAGCGGGAGGACAGGGGGGACCGAAGCTTTCTTT.

V and J are TRBV7-2 and TRBJ1-2; D call uncertain. Trimming pared 2 bases from V and 6 bases from J, leaving 16 bases between. CDR3 length: 15 amino acids. Germline V lookup: CDR1 SGHTA, CDR2 FQGNSA. The CDR3 nucleotides are TGTGCCAGCAGCTTAAGGGTCAGAGAGGGTCATGGCTACACCTTC. Translating it yields CASSLRVREGHGYTF. Variable domain in full (rest from reference TRBV7-2 and TRBJ1-2): GAGVSQSPSNKVTEKGKDVELRCDPISGHTALYWYRQSLGQGLEFLIYFQGNSAPDKSGLPSDRFSAERTGGSVSTLTIQRTQQEDSAVYLCASSLRVREGHGYTFGSGTRLTVV.

The J gene is TRBJ1-4, the V gene TRBV2, with 9 bases fitting TRBD1. V was clipped by 4 bases and J by 7 bases; unmatched bases: 7. CDR3 length equals 15 residues. Germline V CDR1 and CDR2: SNHLY, FYNNEI. As DNA, the CDR3 is TGTGCCAGCAGTGCCCCCGGGACAGGGCCTGAAAAACTGTTTTTT. Its translation is CASSAPGTGPEKLFF.

This clone was counted only a few times. The V call is TRBV21-1, the J call TRBJ1-2; the table calls TRBD1, which could not be checked here. TRBV21-1 is classified as a pseudogene. The length of the CDR3 is 17 residues. CDR3 sequence (DNA): TGTGCCAGCAGCAAAGGGACTTGTACAGGGATAAACTATGGCTACACCTTC. Residues: CASSKGTCTGINYGYTF.

Turning to this clone: Other DNA sequences of this sample code for an identical CDR3. The chain recombines TRBV7-9 with TRBJ2-5, with unresolved D. Trimming shortened V by 0 bases and J by 4 bases, and 9 bases separated the two germline ends. The V gene's germline CDR1 is SEHNR and CDR2 FQNEAQ (reference sequence). This CDR3 is built from 14 residues. Written as DNA, the CDR3 is TGTGCCAGCAGCTTAGCTTCTTTCCCAGAGACCCAGTACTTC. It translates to CASSLASFPETQYF.

The chain couples TRBV5-1 to TRBJ2-7, with 11 bases identical to TRBD1. Trimming took 4 bases from V and 5 from J; bases not matched to a gene: 5. This CDR3 comprises 14 residues. Germline V CDR1 and CDR2: SGHRS, YFSETQ. This chain's CDR3 is CASSPGQGVNEQYF. CDR3 nucleotides: TGCGCCAGCAGCCCGGGACAGGGGGTGAACGAGCAGTACTTC.

The chain recombines TRBV7-2 with TRBJ2-1, with TRBD2 identical over 10 bases. Germline-derived CDR1 and CDR2 are SGHTA and FQGNSA. The CDR3 totals 13 residues. J was trimmed by 15 bases and V by 2 bases; bases with no gene match: 7. The CDR3 DNA follows: TGTGCCAGCAGCTTACCCGGGACTAGCGACAGGTTCTTC. This encodes CASSLPGTSDRFF.

The V and J genes are TRBV3-1 (or the pseudogene TRBV3-2) and TRBJ2-2; 7 nucleotides match TRBD1. CDR1 and CDR2 (germline): LGHDT, YNNKEL (reference sequence). The CDR3 length is 17 residues. J was trimmed by 0 bases and V by 0 bases; bases with no gene match: 4. CDR3 region: CASSQERQGANTGELFF. The CDR3 DNA follows: TGTGCCAGCAGCCAAGAACGGCAGGGGGCGAACACCGGGGAGCTGTTTTTT.

The chain employs TRBV29-1 and TRBJ2-5; tentatively, D is TRBD2 (6 bases). The CDR3 is 14 residues long. V was shortened by 0 bases and J by 6 bases, with 14 bases between the two germline ends. Germline CDR1 reads SQVTM; CDR2 reads ANQGSEA. CDR3 nucleotides: TGCAGCGTTGAAGATACGGAGCGGGCCAAGACCCAGTACTTC. Residues: CSVEDTERAKTQYF.

The V and J genes are TRBV2 and TRBJ2-2; TRBD2 agrees at 9 bases. V shed 5 bases and J 2 bases; nucleotides not matched to a gene: 6. Germline V gives CDR1 SNHLY, CDR2 FYNNEI. This CDR3 region has 16 residues. The CDR3 DNA follows: TGTGCCAGCAGTTTGGGGCTAGCGGGAAACACCGGGGAGCTGTTTTTT. This codes for CASSLGLAGNTGELFF.